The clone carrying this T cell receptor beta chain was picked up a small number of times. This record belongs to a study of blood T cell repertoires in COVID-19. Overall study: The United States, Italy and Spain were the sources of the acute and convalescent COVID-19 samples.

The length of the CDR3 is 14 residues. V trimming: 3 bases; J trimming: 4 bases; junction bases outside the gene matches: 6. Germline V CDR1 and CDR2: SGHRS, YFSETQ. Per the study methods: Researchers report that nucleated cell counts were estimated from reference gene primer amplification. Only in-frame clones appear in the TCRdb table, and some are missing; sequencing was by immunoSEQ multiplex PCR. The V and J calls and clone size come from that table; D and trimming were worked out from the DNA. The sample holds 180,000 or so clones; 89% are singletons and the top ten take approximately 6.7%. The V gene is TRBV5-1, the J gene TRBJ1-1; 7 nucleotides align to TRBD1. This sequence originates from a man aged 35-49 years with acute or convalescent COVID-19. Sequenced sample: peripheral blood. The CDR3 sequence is CASSSQGGGTEAFF. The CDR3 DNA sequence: TGCGCCAGCAGCTCGCAGGGGGGCGGCACTGAAGCTTTCTTT.